This T cell receptor (beta chain) was captured by sequencing in a study of OX40 agonist ivuxolimab in advanced cancers. Study information: The dose-escalation group included hepatocellular carcinoma, melanoma, renal cell carcinoma and head and neck cancer.

Clones were sequenced by immunoSEQ multiplex PCR, and TCRdb holds only the in-frame ones, with some missing. The table has about 35,000 clones, 84% seen once. The clonotype comes from an adult with an advanced solid tumor such as melanoma, head and neck, liver or kidney cancer. Sequences were derived from CD4+ or CD8+ T cells sorted from blood, sampled in a trial of the OX40 agonist ivuxolimab.

For the CDR3, the DNA is TGTGCCAGTTCGCGGAGAGGTGGCGATGAAAAACTGTTTTTT. Protein product: CASSRRGGDEKLFF. The chain is built from TRBV19 and TRBJ1-4; D is undetermined. Germline V lookup: CDR1 LNHDA, CDR2 SQIVND (reference sequence). The CDR3 loop spans 14 amino acids. V was clipped by 8 bases and J by 6 bases, with 16 bases between them.